This entry features one TCR beta chain sequence. Its antigen remains unknown. During the collection period, no donor immune events like infections were recorded. This sample is drawn from a study of identifying expanded T cells in peripheral blood. Study-wide results and caveats: Clone count variance between roughly 2-week samples rose with total template count.

TCRdb's copy holds only in-frame clones and misses some; the assay was immunoSEQ multiplex PCR. The table lists about 94,000 clones, roughly 88% of them singletons. The sequencing sample was made of blood. The sequence was obtained from a person between 18 and 75 years old in good health.

The CDR3 protein is CASSYKPGRNSYEQYF. The CDR3 nucleotides read TGTGCCAGCAGTTACAAACCTGGGAGAAACTCCTACGAGCAGTACTTC. The rearrangement uses TRBV6-5 and TRBJ2-7, with D maybe TRBD2 (5 bases). There are 16 residues in the CDR3. CDR1 is MNHEY and CDR2 is SVGAGI in the germline V gene. Trimming left V 2 bases short and J 0 bases short, with 14 bases between.